This TCR beta chain emerged from a study of shared clonotypes between healthy human individuals. The CDR3 runs 12 residues. Germline CDR1 reads SGHKS; CDR2 reads YYEKEE (reference sequence). Trimming stripped 3 bases from V and 3 bases from J, with 6 bases between. Produced via immunoSEQ multiplex PCR; TCRdb's table is partial and in-frame only. In the table there are approximately 87,000 clones, 50% to 70% of which are singletons. The sequenced sample consisted of memory CD8+ T cells sorted from blood. As to subset: CD45RO+ cells pooled with CCR7-negative TemRA cells. This clonotype was sampled from a young man in good health. This sequence joins TRBV5-5 and TRBJ1-1; no clear D gene. The CDR3 spells CASSWVDTEAFF. The CDR3 DNA is TGTGCCAGCAGCTGGGTCGACACTGAAGCTTTCTTT.